Given below is one T cell receptor beta chain in context. Its target is not known. The CDR3 is made up of 16 amino acids. Germline CDR1 is LGHNA and CDR2 is YSLEER. J lost 8 bases, V lost 0 bases, and 9 bases had no gene match. These data are taken from a study of T cell repertoires in cytomegalovirus infection. Study context: Through public TCR beta signatures, both CMV infection and matching HLA type were indicated. Findings and limits, study-wide: HLA-C-restricted CMV clonotypes gave the most frequent clonotype in two of eight donors. The cumulative frequency of public TCR beta families distinguished individuals who carried CMV together with the relevant HLA.

TCRdb re-derived calls from the reads in MiXCR, one entry per CDR3 protein. The sample lists 100,000 to 150,000 distinct CDR3 sequences, 32% seen once, with around three fifths in the top ten. This clonotype originated in a human donor in good health (CMV status not recorded). Some clones in this sample may be carry-over from other donors' samples. Sequences were derived from CD8+ T cells from cultured PBMCs, sampled from culture after CMV antigen stimulation. The V call is TRBV4-3, the J call TRBJ2-3; 9 bases align to TRBD2. CDR3 DNA sequence: TGCGCCAGCAGCCAAGATTGGCTAGCGGGGTTGGCTACGCAGTATTTT. Its translation: CASSQDWLAGLATQYF.